Below, 10 T cell receptor beta chains from the same sample are listed, as sequenced in a study of OX40 agonist ivuxolimab in advanced cancers. The protocol was immunoSEQ multiplex PCR, while the TCRdb copy is restricted to in-frame clones and leaves out a portion. The sample holds roughly 80,000 clones, over 75% seen once. Material: CD4+ or CD8+ T cells sorted from blood, obtained in a trial of the OX40 agonist ivuxolimab. The source of these receptors is an adult with an advanced solid tumor such as melanoma, head and neck, liver or kidney cancer.

This chain joins TRBV5-1 and TRBJ1-1, with a weak D call TRBD1 (6 bases). V dropped 4 bases and J dropped 0 bases, with 31 bases sitting between them. The CDR3 length is 21 residues. The germline V gene has CDR1 SGHRS and CDR2 YFSETQ. In nucleotides, the CDR3 is TGCGCCAGCAGCCGATTGCGGACATCAGGGGAGGGCAAGCACATGAACACTGAAGCTTTCTTT. Translating gives CASSRLRTSGEGKHMNTEAFF. The full variable domain, rest sourced from reference TRBV5-1 and TRBJ1-1, is KAGVTQTPRYLIKTRGQQVTLSCSPISGHRSVSWYQQTPGQGLQFLFEYFSETQRNKGNFPGRFSGRQFSNSRSEMNVSTLELGDSALYLCASSRLRTSGEGKHMNTEAFFGQGTRLTVV.

J is TRBJ1-2 and V is TRBV4-2; TRBD1 matches at 7 bases. CDR3 length: 15 amino acids. V lost 1 base and J lost 9; bases outside the gene matches: 11. Germline CDR1 reads LGHNA; CDR2 reads YNFKEQ. The CDR3 bases are TGTGCCAGCAGCCAAGGATGGCGGGACAGCTCTCGCTACACCTTC. Protein product: CASSQGWRDSSRYTF.

The rearrangement links TRBV4-2 to TRBJ1-1, with TRBD1 matching over 8 bases. This CDR3 contains 15 residues. With V trimmed by 6 bases and J by 0 bases, 6 bases remained unmatched. The germline V gene encodes CDR1 LGHNA and CDR2 YNFKEQ. In DNA form, the CDR3 reads TGTGCCAGCAGACGAGGACAGGGAATGAACACTGAAGCTTTCTTT. As protein: CASRRGQGMNTEAFF.

This clone was seen a handful of times. J is TRBJ1-2 and V is TRBV10-2; D gene uncertain. Trimming took 6 bases from V and 4 from J, leaving 12 bases between them. Germline CDR1 is WSHSY and CDR2 is SAAADI. The CDR3 has 13 residues. CDR3 residues: CASSGSSVYGYTF. CDR3 DNA: TGCGCCAGCAGCGGTAGCTCGGTCTATGGCTACACCTTC.

CDR3: CASSQESRGTEAFF. The DNA of the CDR3 is TGTGCCAGCAGCCAAGAATCCCGGGGCACTGAAGCTTTCTTT. The chain couples TRBV4-2 to TRBJ1-1; no clear D. Germline V gives CDR1 LGHNA, CDR2 YNFKEQ. V shed 0 bases and J shed 4 bases, with 9 bases lying between them. The CDR3 has 14 amino acids.

The chain has TRBV11-2 and TRBJ2-7, with 13 bases matching TRBD2. This CDR3 has 15 amino acids. After removal of 5 bases from V and 7 bases from J, the junction contained 8 bases not matched to a gene. The V gene's germline CDR1 is SGHAT and CDR2 FQNNGV. This chain's CDR3 is CASSKPGLAGREQYF. The CDR3, as DNA: TGTGCCAGCAGCAAGCCGGGACTAGCGGGGAGGGAGCAGTACTTC. The entire variable domain, with the rest obtained from reference TRBV11-2 and TRBJ2-7, is as follows: EAGVAQSPRYKIIEKRQSVAFWCNPISGHATLYWYQQILGQGPKLLIQFQNNGVVDDSQLPKDRFSAERLKGVDSTLKIQPAKLEDSAVYLCASSKPGLAGREQYFGPGTRLTVT.

The chain combines TRBV5-1 with TRBJ2-3; 10 bases match TRBD2. From germline, CDR1 is SGHRS and CDR2 YFSETQ. Losses at the gene ends were 3 bases for V and 3 bases for J; bases not matched to a gene: 7. This CDR3 is built from 16 residues. CDR3 sequence: CASSSPGLAMTDTQYF. The CDR3 DNA reads TGCGCCAGCAGCTCTCCGGGACTAGCGATGACAGATACGCAGTATTTT.

The chain joins TRBV6-1 to TRBJ2-7, with D possibly TRBD2 on 6 matching bases. Germline CDR1 MNHNS, CDR2 SASEGT. V lost 4 bases and J lost 0, with 13 bases in between. This CDR3 region has 15 residues. The CDR3 DNA sequence: TGTGCCAGCAGTGGGCCCGGGGGTCCCTCCTACGAGCAGTACTTC. This translates into CASSGPGGPSYEQYF.

This chain links TRBV5-1 with TRBJ1-4; D might be TRBD1 (5 bases). V was cut by 4 bases and J by 1 base, with 26 bases left in between. Per germline, CDR1 SGHRS and CDR2 YFSETQ. The CDR3 loop spans 20 amino acids. The CDR3 loop is CASSQKARRALDLTNEKLFF. The CDR3 DNA is TGCGCCAGCAGCCAAAAAGCCCGCAGGGCGCTTGACCTAACTAATGAAAAACTGTTTTTT.

CDR3: CASSLDRVGNTIYF. CDR3 DNA sequence: TGTGCCAGCAGCTTGGACAGGGTCGGAAACACCATATATTTT. The V gene is TRBV11-2, the J gene TRBJ1-3; 8 bases are a match to TRBD1. The CDR3 runs to 14 residues. The trim removed 3 bases at V and 4 bases at J, leaving 2 bases unmatched. CDR1 SGHAT and CDR2 FQNNGV come from the germline V gene.